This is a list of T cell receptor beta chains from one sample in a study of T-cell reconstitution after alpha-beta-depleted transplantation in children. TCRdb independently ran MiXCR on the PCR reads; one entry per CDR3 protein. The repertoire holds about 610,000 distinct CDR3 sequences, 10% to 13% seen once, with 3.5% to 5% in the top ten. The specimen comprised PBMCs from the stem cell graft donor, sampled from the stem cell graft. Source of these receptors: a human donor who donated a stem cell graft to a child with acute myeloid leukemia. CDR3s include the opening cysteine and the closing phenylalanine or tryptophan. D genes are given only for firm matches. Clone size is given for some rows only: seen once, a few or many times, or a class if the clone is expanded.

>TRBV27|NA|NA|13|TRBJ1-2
CASSDSENYGYTF
TGTGCCAGCAGCGACAGTGAAAACTATGGCTACACCTTC
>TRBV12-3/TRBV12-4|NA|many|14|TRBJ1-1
CASSPSRGDTEAFF
TGTGCCAGCAGTCCCTCACGGGGCGACACTGAAGCTTTCTTT
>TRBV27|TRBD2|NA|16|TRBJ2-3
CASSSPTGGQRDTQYF
TGTGCCAGCAGTTCCCCGACGGGGGGGCAACGGGATACGCAGTATTTT
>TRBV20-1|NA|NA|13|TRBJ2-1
CSARDSWYNEQFF
TGCAGTGCTAGAGATTCGTGGTACAATGAGCAGTTCTTC
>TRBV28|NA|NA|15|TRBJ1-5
CASNHGAQSNQPQHF
TGTGCCAGCAACCACGGGGCGCAGAGCAATCAGCCCCAGCATTTT
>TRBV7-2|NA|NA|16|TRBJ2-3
CASNRGGPQAADTQYF
TGTGCCAGCAACCGAGGCGGCCCTCAAGCGGCAGATACGCAGTATTTT
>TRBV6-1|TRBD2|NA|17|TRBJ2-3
CASTGTSGRGGTDTQYF
TGTGCCAGCACCGGCACTAGCGGGAGAGGCGGCACAGATACGCAGTATTTT
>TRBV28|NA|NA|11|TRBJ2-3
CASSARDTQYF
TGTGCCAGCAGTGCGCGGGATACGCAGTATTTT
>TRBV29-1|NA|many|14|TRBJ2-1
CSAKTGVSYNEQFF
TGCAGCGCCAAGACCGGGGTCTCCTACAATGAGCAGTTCTTC
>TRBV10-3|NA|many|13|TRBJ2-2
CAINPGSTGELFF
TGTGCCATCAATCCTGGGAGCACCGGGGAGCTGTTTTTT
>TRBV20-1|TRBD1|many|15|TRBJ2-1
CSAREMGTDNNEQFF
TGCAGTGCTAGAGAAATGGGGACAGATAACAATGAGCAGTTCTTC
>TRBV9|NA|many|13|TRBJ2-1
CASSVGPLNEQFF
TGTGCCAGCAGCGTCGGTCCTCTCAATGAGCAGTTCTTC
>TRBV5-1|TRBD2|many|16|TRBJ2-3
CASSPGLAISTDTQYF
TGCGCCAGCAGCCCGGGACTAGCGATTAGCACAGATACGCAGTATTTT
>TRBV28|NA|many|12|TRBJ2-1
CASSLLGDEQFF
TGTGCCAGCAGTTTACTGGGGGATGAGCAGTTCTTC
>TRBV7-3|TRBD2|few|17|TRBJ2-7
CASSLRLLAGGPHEQYF
TGTGCCAGCAGCTTAAGGTTACTAGCGGGAGGTCCCCACGAGCAGTACTTC
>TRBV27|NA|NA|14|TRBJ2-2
CASSLSTPTGELFF
TGTGCCAGCAGTTTATCTACCCCCACCGGGGAGCTGTTTTTT
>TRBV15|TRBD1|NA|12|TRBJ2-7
CATKGTGFQQYF
TGTGCCACCAAAGGGACAGGGTTTCAGCAGTACTTC
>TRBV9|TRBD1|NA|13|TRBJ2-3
CASSETGVDTQYF
TGTGCCAGCAGCGAAACAGGGGTGGATACGCAGTATTTT